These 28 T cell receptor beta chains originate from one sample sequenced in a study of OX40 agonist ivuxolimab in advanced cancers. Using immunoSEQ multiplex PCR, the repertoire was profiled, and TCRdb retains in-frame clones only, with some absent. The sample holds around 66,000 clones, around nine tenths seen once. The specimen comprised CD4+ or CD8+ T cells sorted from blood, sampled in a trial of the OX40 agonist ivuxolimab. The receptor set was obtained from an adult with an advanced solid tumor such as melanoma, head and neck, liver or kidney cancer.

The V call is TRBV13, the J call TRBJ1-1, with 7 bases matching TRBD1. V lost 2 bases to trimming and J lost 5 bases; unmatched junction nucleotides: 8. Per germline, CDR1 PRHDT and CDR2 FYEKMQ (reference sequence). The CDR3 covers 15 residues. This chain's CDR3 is CASSLSPGGRTEAFF. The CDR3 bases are TGTGCCAGCAGCTTATCCCCAGGGGGAAGAACTGAAGCTTTCTTT.

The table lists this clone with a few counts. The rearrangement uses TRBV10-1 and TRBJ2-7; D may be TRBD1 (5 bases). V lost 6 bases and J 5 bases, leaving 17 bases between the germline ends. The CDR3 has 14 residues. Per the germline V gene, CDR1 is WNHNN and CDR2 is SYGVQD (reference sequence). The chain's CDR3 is CASSLGKGNHEQYF. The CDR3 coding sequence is TGCGCCAGCAGCCTAGGGAAGGGGAATCACGAGCAGTACTTC.

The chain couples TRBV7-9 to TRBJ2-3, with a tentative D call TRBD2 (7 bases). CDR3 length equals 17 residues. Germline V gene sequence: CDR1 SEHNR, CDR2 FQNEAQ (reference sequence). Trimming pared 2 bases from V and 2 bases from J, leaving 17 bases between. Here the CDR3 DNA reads TGTGCCAGCAGCTTAAGGGGGGCGGGGGCCTCCACAGATACGCAGTATTTT. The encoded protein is CASSLRGAGASTDTQYF.

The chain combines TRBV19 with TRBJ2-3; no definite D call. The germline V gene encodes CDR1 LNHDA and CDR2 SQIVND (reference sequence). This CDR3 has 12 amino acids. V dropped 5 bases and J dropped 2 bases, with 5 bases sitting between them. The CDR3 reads CASSLFTDTQYF. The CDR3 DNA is TGTGCCAGTAGTCTGTTCACAGATACGCAGTATTTT.

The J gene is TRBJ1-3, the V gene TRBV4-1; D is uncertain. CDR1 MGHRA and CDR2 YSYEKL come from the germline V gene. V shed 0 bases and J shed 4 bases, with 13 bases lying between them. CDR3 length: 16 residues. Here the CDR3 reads CASSQDRLLVGNTIYF. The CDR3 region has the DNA TGCGCCAGCAGCCAAGACCGACTTTTGGTCGGAAACACCATATATTTT.

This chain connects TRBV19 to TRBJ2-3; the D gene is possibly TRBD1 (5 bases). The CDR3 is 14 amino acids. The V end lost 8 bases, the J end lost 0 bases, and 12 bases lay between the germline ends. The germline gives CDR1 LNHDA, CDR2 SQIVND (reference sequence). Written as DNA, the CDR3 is TGTGCCAGTGGCCGGACACTTAGCACAGATACGCAGTATTTT. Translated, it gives CASGRTLSTDTQYF.

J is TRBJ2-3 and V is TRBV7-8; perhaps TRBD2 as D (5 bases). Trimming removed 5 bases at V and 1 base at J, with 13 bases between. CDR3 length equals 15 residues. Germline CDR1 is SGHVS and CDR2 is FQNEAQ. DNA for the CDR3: TGTGCCAGCAGCCTTGATGGTAGCGGCACAGATACGCAGTATTTT. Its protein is CASSLDGSGTDTQYF. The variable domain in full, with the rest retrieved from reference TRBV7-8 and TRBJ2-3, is GAGVSQSPRYKVAKRGQDVALRCDPISGHVSLFWYQQALGQGPEFLTYFQNEAQLDKSGLPSDRFFAERPEGSVSTLKIQRTQQEDSAVYLCASSLDGSGTDTQYFGPGTRLTVL.

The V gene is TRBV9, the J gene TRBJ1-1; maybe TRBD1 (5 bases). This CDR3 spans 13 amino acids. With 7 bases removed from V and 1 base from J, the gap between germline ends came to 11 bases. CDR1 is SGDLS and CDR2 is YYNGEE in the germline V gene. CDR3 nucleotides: TGTGCCAGCTCCCAGGGTTGGAACACTGAAGCTTTCTTT. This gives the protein CASSQGWNTEAFF. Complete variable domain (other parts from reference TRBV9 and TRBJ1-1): DSGVTQTPKHLITATGQRVTLRCSPRSGDLSVYWYQQSLDQGLQFLIQYYNGEERAKGNILERFSAQQFPDLHSELNLSSLELGDSALYFCASSQGWNTEAFFGQGTRLTVV.

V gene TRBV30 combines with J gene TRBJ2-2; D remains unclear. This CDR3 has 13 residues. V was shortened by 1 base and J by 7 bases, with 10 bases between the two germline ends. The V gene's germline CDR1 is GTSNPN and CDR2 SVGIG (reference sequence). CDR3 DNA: TGTGCCTGGAGTGCCTTGTTTTACGGGGAGCTGTTTTTT. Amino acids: CAWSALFYGELFF.

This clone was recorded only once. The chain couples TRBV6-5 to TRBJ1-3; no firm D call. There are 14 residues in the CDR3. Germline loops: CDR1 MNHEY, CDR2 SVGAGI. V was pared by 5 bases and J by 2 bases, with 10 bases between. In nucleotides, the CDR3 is TGTGCCAGCAGTATGGGAGGGCCTGGAAACACCATATATTTT. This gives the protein CASSMGGPGNTIYF.

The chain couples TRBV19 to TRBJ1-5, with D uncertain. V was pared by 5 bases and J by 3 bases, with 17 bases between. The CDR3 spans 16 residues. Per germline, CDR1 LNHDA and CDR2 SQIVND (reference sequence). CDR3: CASSAPGRLLNQPQHF. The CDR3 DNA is TGTGCCAGTAGTGCCCCAGGACGGTTACTCAATCAGCCCCAGCATTTT.

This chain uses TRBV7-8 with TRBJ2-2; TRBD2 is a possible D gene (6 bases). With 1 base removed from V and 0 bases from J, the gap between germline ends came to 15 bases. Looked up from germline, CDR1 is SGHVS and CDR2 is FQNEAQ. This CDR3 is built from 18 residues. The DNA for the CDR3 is TGTGCCAGCAGCTTAGAAGGGGTGCGGGGCCCGAACACCGGGGAGCTGTTTTTT. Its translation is CASSLEGVRGPNTGELFF.

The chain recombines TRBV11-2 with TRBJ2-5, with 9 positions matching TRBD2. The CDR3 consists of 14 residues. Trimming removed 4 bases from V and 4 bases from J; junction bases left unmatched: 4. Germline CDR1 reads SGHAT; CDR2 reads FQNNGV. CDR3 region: CASSSAGGRETQYF. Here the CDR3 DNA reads TGTGCCAGCAGCTCGGCGGGGGGGAGAGAGACCCAGTACTTC. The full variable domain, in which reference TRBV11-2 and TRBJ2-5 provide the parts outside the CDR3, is EAGVAQSPRYKIIEKRQSVAFWCNPISGHATLYWYQQILGQGPKLLIQFQNNGVVDDSQLPKDRFSAERLKGVDSTLKIQPAKLEDSAVYLCASSSAGGRETQYFGPGTRLLVL.

The CDR3 DNA sequence: TGTGCCAGCAGCTCGACAGAGACAGGGGCATCACCCCTCCACTTT. Its translation: CASSSTETGASPLHF. The rearrangement uses TRBV9 and TRBJ1-6, with 8 bases that match TRBD1. CDR3 length: 15 amino acids. J gave up 10 bases and V 4 bases, and 10 bases lay outside the gene matches. Germline V gives CDR1 SGDLS, CDR2 YYNGEE.

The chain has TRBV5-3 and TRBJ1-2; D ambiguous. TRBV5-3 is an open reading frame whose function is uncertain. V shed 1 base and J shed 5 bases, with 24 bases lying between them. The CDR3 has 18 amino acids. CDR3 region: CARSLSPMRESSCYGYTF. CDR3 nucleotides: TGTGCCAGAAGCTTGTCCCCGATGAGGGAATCCAGCTGTTATGGCTACACCTTC.

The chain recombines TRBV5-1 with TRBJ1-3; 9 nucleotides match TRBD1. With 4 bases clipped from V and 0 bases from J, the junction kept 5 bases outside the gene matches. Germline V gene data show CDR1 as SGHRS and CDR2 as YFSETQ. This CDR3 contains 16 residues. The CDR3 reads CASSLQTGGSGNTIYF. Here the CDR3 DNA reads TGCGCCAGCAGCCTCCAGACAGGGGGCTCTGGAAACACCATATATTTT.

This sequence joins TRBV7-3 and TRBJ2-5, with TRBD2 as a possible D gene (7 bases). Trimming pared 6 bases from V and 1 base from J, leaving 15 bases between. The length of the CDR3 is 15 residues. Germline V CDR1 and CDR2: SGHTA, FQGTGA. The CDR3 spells CASRRSAGAQETQYF. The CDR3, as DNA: TGTGCCAGCAGGCGATCGGCGGGGGCCCAAGAGACCCAGTACTTC.

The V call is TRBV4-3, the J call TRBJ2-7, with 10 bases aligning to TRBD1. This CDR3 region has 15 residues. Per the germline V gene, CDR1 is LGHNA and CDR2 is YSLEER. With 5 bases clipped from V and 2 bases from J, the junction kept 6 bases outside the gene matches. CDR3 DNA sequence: TGCGCCAGCAGCAAGGGACAGGGGATTGCCTACGAGCAGTACTTC. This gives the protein CASSKGQGIAYEQYF.

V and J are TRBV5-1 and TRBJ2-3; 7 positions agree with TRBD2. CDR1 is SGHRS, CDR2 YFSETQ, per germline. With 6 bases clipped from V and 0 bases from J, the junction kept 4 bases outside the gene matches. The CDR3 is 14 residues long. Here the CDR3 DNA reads TGCGCCAGCACCCGGGGGGAAAGCACAGATACGCAGTATTTT. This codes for CASTRGESTDTQYF.

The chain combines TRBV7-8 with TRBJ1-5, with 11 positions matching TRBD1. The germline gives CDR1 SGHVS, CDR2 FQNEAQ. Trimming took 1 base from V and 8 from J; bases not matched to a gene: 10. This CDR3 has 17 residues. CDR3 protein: CASSLDGTGGSSEPQHF. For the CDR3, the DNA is TGTGCCAGCAGCTTAGATGGGACAGGGGGGTCCTCGGAGCCCCAGCATTTT.

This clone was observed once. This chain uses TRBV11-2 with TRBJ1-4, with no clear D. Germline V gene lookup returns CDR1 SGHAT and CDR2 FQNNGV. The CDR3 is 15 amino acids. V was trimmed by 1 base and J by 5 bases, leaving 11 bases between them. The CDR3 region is CASSLAGSRNEKLFF. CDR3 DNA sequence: TGTGCCAGCAGCTTAGCGGGTTCTCGGAATGAAAAACTGTTTTTT.

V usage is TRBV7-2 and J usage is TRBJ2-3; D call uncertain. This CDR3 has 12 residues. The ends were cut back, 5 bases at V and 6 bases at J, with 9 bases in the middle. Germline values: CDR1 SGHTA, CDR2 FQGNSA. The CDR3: CASSLSGDTQYF. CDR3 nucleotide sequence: TGTGCCAGCAGCCTCTCCGGGGATACGCAGTATTTT. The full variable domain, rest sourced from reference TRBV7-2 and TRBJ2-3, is GAGVSQSPSNKVTEKGKDVELRCDPISGHTALYWYRQSLGQGLEFLIYFQGNSAPDKSGLPSDRFSAERTGGSVSTLTIQRTQQEDSAVYLCASSLSGDTQYFGPGTRLTVL.

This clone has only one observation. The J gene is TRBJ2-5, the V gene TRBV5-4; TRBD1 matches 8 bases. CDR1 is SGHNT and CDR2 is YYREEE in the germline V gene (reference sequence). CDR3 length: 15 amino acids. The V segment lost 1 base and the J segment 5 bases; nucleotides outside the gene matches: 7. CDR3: CASSLQGAGVETQYF. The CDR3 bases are TGTGCCAGCAGCTTGCAGGGGGCGGGTGTGGAGACCCAGTACTTC.

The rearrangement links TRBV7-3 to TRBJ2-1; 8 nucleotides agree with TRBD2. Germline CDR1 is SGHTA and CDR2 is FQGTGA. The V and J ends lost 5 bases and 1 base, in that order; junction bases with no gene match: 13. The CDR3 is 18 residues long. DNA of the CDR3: TGTGCCAGCAGCCAGGAACGGCGGGGGGTCCTATCCTACAATGAGCAGTTCTTC. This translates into CASSQERRGVLSYNEQFF.

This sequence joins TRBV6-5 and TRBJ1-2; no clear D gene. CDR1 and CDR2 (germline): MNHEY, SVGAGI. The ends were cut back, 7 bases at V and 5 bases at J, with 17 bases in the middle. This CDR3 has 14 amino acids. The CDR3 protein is CASISPGQTYGYTF. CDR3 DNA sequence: TGTGCCAGCATTTCTCCGGGCCAAACGTATGGCTACACCTTC.

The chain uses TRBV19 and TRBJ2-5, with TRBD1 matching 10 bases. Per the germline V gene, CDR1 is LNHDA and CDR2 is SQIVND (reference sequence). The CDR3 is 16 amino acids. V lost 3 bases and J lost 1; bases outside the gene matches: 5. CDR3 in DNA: TGTGCCAGTAGTATTCAGGGACAGGGGCTCCAAGAGACCCAGTACTTC. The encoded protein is CASSIQGQGLQETQYF.

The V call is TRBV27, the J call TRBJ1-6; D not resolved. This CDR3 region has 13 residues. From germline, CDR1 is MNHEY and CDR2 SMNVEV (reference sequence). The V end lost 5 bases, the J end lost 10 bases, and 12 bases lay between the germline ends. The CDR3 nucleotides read TGTGCCAGCAGTCCCGCTTACGCATCACCCCTCCACTTT. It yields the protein CASSPAYASPLHF.

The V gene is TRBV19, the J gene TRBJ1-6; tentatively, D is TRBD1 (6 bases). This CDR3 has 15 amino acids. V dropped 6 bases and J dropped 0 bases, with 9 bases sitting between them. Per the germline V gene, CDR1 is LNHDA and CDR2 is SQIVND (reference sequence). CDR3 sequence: CASRTGSSYNSPLHF. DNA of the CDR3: TGTGCCAGTAGAACAGGGAGCTCCTATAATTCACCCCTCCACTTT.